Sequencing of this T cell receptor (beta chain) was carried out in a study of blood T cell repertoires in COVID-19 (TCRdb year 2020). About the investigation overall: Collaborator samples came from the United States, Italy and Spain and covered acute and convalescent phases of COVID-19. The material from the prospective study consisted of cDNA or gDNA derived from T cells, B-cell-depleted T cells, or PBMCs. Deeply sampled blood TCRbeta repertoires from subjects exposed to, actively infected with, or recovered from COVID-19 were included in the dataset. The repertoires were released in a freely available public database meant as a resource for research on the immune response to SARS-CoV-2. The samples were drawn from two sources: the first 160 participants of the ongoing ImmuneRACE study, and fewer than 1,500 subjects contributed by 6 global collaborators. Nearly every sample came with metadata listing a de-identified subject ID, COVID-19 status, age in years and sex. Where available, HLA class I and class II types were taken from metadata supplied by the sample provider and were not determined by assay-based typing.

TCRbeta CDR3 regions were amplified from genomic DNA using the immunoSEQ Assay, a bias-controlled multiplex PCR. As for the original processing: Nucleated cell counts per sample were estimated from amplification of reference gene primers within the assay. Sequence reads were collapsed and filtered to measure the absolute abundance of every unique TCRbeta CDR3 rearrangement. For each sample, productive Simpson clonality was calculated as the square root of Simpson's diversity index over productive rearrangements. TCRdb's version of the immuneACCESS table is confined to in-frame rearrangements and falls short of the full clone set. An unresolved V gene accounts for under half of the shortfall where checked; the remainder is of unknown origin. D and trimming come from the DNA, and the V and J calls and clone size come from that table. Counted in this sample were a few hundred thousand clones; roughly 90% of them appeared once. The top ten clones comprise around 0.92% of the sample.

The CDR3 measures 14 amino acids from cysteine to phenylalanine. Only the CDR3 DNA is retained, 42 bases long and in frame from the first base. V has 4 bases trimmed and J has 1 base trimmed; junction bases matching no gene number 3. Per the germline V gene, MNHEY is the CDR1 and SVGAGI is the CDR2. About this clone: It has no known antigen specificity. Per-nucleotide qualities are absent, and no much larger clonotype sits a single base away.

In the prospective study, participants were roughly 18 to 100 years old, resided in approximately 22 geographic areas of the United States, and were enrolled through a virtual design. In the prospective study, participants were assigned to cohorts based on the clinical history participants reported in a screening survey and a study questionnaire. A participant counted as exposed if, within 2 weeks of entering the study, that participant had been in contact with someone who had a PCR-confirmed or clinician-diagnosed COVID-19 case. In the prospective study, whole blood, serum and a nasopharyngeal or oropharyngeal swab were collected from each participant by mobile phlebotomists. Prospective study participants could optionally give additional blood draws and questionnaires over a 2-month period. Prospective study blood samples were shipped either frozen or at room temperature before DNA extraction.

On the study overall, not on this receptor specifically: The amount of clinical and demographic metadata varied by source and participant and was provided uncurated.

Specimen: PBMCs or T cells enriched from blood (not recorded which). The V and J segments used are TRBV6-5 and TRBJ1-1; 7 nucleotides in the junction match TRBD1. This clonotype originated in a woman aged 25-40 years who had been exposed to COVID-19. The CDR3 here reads CASSSRTGNTEAFF. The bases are TGTGCCAGCAGTTCTCGGACAGGGAACACTGAAGCTTTCTTT.